Listed here are 11 T cell receptor beta chains from one sample, sequenced in a study of cytomegalovirus exposure and HLA in healthy donors. PCR primers comprised 60 Vbeta and 13 Jbeta primers. Clones were read by immunoSEQ multiplex PCR, and TCRdb kept only the in-frame ones, dropping some. The sample yields over 85,000 clones, approximately 84% seen once. Source material: PBMCs. These receptors were collected from a man between 40 and 49 years old in good health and CMV-seronegative.

J is TRBJ2-7 and V is TRBV6-6; the D gene is possibly TRBD1 (6 bases). V was clipped by 5 bases and J by 7 bases, with 18 bases between them. This CDR3 is 14 amino acids long. The germline CDR1 and CDR2 sequences are MNHNY and SVGAGI (reference sequence). The CDR3 loop reads CASSPGHGPGEQYF. In DNA, the CDR3 is TGTGCCAGCAGTCCGGGACATGGACCGGGGGAGCAGTACTTC.

The rearrangement uses TRBV7-6 and TRBJ2-5; 8 nucleotides align to TRBD2. The ends lost 1 base at V and 5 bases at J; junction bases unmatched: 15. CDR3 length equals 18 residues. The V gene's germline CDR1 is SGHVS and CDR2 FNYEAQ. In nucleotides, the CDR3 is TGTGCCAGCAGCTTAGGAGCCGGGTCTAGCGGGCTTACGGAGACCCAGTACTTC. The encoded protein is CASSLGAGSSGLTETQYF.

CDR3 bases: TGTGCCAGCAGCCGGAAGTCGGACAGGGACAATTCACCCCTCCACTTT. This gives the protein CASSRKSDRDNSPLHF. The rearrangement links TRBV4-2 to TRBJ1-6; 8 nucleotides match TRBD1. Trimming at V came to 4 bases and at J to 7 bases, leaving 9 bases not matched to a gene. This CDR3 comprises 16 residues. The germline V gene encodes CDR1 LGHNA and CDR2 YNFKEQ.

This chain joins TRBV4-3 and TRBJ1-5, with a tentative D call TRBD1 (5 bases). Trimming left V 0 bases short and J 4 bases short, with 7 bases between. CDR1 LGHNA and CDR2 YSLEER come from the germline V gene. This CDR3 is built from 14 residues. CDR3 DNA sequence: TGCGCCAGCAGCCAAGACGGGGGTAATCAGCCCCAGCATTTT. Residues: CASSQDGGNQPQHF.

The chain is built from TRBV28 and TRBJ2-7; TRBD1 matches 8 bases. Trimming removed 5 bases from V and 5 bases from J; junction bases left unmatched: 14. The CDR3 has 16 residues. Per the germline V gene, CDR1 is MDHEN and CDR2 is SYDVKM. The CDR3 DNA reads TGTGCCAGCAGTATGGTAGGACAGGGAGCACTCCACGAGCAGTACTTC. It specifies CASSMVGQGALHEQYF.

This chain links TRBV11-3 with TRBJ1-3; 7 nucleotides align to TRBD1. From germline, CDR1 is SGHNT and CDR2 YENEEA. V was clipped by 5 bases and J by 2 bases; unmatched bases: 3. There are 14 residues in the CDR3. The CDR3 nucleotides are TGTGCCAGCAGCCAGGGGGTGACTGGAAACACCATATATTTT. Translation gives CASSQGVTGNTIYF.

V is TRBV5-1 and J is TRBJ2-3, with 9 bases that match TRBD1. The junction had 10 bases not matched to a gene; V was cut back by 4 bases and J by 1 base. Germline V CDR1 and CDR2: SGHRS, YFSETQ. This CDR3 comprises 17 residues. The CDR3 is CASSQQPTGGGTDTQYF. The DNA of the CDR3 is TGCGCCAGCAGCCAACAACCGACAGGGGGAGGCACAGATACGCAGTATTTT.

The chain is built from TRBV5-1 and TRBJ2-7; TRBD2 matches at 7 bases. Per the germline V gene, CDR1 is SGHRS and CDR2 is YFSETQ. V shed 0 bases and J 6 bases; nucleotides not matched to a gene: 6. This CDR3 is built from 14 residues. The CDR3 reads CASSLVAGESEQYF. The CDR3 nucleotides read TGCGCCAGCAGCTTGGTAGCGGGTGAGAGCGAGCAGTACTTC.

Only one count was recorded for this clone. The chain recombines TRBV6-1 with TRBJ2-3; no reliable D call. Germline assignment: CDR1 MNHNS and CDR2 SASEGT. The V end was cut by 2 bases, the J end by 4 bases, with 4 bases between. The CDR3 is made up of 12 amino acids. Written as DNA, the CDR3 is TGTGCCAGCAGTGAACTAGCAGATACGCAGTATTTT. Its translation is CASSELADTQYF.

The chain couples TRBV2 to TRBJ2-5; 9 bases line up with TRBD1. Germline V gene sequence: CDR1 SNHLY, CDR2 FYNNEI. Germline trimming cut 11 bases from V and 5 bases from J; bases unmatched to any gene: 9. The CDR3 has 13 residues. The CDR3 DNA is TGTGCCGGTAGGGACAGGGCTGGCGAGACCCAGTACTTC. Its protein is CAGRDRAGETQYF.

This rearrangement joins TRBV5-1 to TRBJ2-7; 8 nucleotides match TRBD1. V gave up 1 base and J gave up 0 bases; unmatched junction bases: 3. CDR3 size: 15 residues. Germline CDR1 reads SGHRS; CDR2 reads YFSETQ. The DNA for the CDR3 is TGCGCCAGCAGCTTGAGACAGGGGAGCTCCTACGAGCAGTACTTC. This codes for CASSLRQGSSYEQYF.